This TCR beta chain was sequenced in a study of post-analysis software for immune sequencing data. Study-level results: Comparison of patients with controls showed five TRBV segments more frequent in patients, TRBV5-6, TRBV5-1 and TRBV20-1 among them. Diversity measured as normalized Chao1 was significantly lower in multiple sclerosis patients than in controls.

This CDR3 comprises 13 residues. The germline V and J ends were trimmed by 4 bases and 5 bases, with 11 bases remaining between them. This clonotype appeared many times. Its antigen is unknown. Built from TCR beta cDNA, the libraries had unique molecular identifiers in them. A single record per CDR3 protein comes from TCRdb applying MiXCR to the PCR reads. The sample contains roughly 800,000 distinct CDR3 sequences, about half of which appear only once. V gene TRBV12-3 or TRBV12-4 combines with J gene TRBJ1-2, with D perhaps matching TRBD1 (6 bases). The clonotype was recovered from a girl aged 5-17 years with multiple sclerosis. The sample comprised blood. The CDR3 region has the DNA TGTGCCAGCAGTTCAGGGGCCGGATATGGCTACACCTTC. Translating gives CASSSGAGYGYTF.